These 3 T cell receptor beta chains were sequenced from one sample in a study of cytomegalovirus exposure and HLA in healthy donors. It was with 60 Vbeta and 13 Jbeta primers that the PCR ran. Repertoires were generated with immunoSEQ multiplex PCR, while TCRdb's copy carries only in-frame clones and drops some. The specimen's table records tens of thousands of clones. The sequenced material came from PBMCs. The receptors come from a woman aged 25 to 39 in good health and CMV-seronegative.

This chain uses TRBV11-2 with TRBJ2-1; tentative D call: TRBD2 (6 bases). Germline values: CDR1 SGHAT, CDR2 FQNNGV. The CDR3 totals 12 residues. Deletions cut 5 bases from V and 7 bases from J, with 9 bases between. In nucleotides, the CDR3 is TGTGCCAGCAGCGGGACTCAGAATGAGCAGTTCTTC. Translation gives CASSGTQNEQFF. Full variable domain (remainder filled in from reference TRBV11-2 and TRBJ2-1): EAGVAQSPRYKIIEKRQSVAFWCNPISGHATLYWYQQILGQGPKLLIQFQNNGVVDDSQLPKDRFSAERLKGVDSTLKIQPAKLEDSAVYLCASSGTQNEQFFGPGTRLTVL.

The chain uses TRBV14 and TRBJ2-7; perhaps TRBD1 as D (5 bases). V lost 5 bases and J lost 4, with 21 bases in between. The CDR3 has 16 amino acids. Germline CDR1 and CDR2: SGHDN and FVKESK. This chain's CDR3 is CASSSPTPYRGYEQYF. The CDR3 DNA sequence: TGTGCCAGCAGCTCCCCGACTCCTTATAGGGGATACGAGCAGTACTTC. The full variable domain, in which reference TRBV14 and TRBJ2-7 provide the parts outside the CDR3, is EAGVTQFPSHSVIEKGQTVTLRCDPISGHDNLYWYRRVMGKEIKFLLHFVKESKQDESGMPNNRFLAERTGGTYSTLKVQPAELEDSGVYFCASSSPTPYRGYEQYFGPGTRLTVT.

J is TRBJ1-1 and V is TRBV19, with D hard to call. The CDR3 is 11 amino acids. Trimming shortened V by 6 bases and J by 6 bases, and 8 bases separated the two germline ends. Looked up from germline, CDR1 is LNHDA and CDR2 is SQIVND (reference sequence). As DNA, the CDR3 is TGTGCCAGTAGAGCATATCCTGAAGCTTTCTTT. It translates to CASRAYPEAFF.